This record concerns one T cell receptor beta chain sequence. Its antigen is not identified. Data came from immunoSEQ multiplex PCR; TCRdb stores just in-frame clones and leaves some out. The sample carries tens of thousands of clones, over 70% recorded once. The data were taken from a study of T cell responses to AZD1222 COVID-19 vaccine. The study's findings and limits: Regions 160-218 and 743-854 held dominance among vaccine-associated CD4 TCRs, which spanned spike. In the spike-specific TCR repertoire, nearly half reportedly target unmutated variant regions. Clonal diversity was possibly underestimated, and the donors were mostly white British, with more females.

Trimming stripped 3 bases from V and 7 bases from J, with 14 bases between. CDR3 length: 14 amino acids. Germline loops: CDR1 SGDLS, CDR2 YYNGEE. The receptor was derived from an adult who received the AZD1222 COVID-19 vaccine. Sequences were derived from peripheral blood, sampled 28 days after the second AZD1222 dose. The chain combines TRBV9 with TRBJ1-3; D gene unclear. CDR3 in amino acids: CASSAWEGSNTIYF. The CDR3 DNA follows: TGTGCCAGCAGCGCTTGGGAGGGCTCGAACACCATATATTTT.